Below are 30 T cell receptor beta chains sequenced from a single sample in a study of cytomegalovirus exposure and HLA in healthy donors. With 60 Vbeta and 13 Jbeta primers, the PCR was carried out. This table comes from immunoSEQ multiplex PCR, and its TCRdb copy is limited to in-frame clones, with some not included. The table shows roughly 170,000 clones, with about 80% occurring only once. Sequenced material: PBMCs. All receptors derive from a woman aged 25 to 39 in good health and CMV-seronegative.

This clone was observed a few times. V gene TRBV5-1 combines with J gene TRBJ2-3; 11 bases are shared with TRBD2. The V segment lost 6 bases and the J segment 5 bases; nucleotides outside the gene matches: 17. The CDR3 runs to 18 residues. Germline V lookup: CDR1 SGHRS, CDR2 YFSETQ. The CDR3 nucleotides read TGCGCCAGCACGCGGCTCCCTAGCGGGGGGCCAGGGGAAGATACGCAGTATTTT. Amino acids: CASTRLPSGGPGEDTQYF.

CDR3 residues: CASSYSGGGGYEQFF. Written as DNA, the CDR3 is TGTGCCAGCAGTTACTCGGGGGGGGGAGGCTATGAGCAGTTCTTC. The chain carries TRBV6-5 and TRBJ2-1; TRBD2 agrees at 7 bases. Germline CDR1 and CDR2: MNHEY and SVGAGI. The CDR3 covers 15 residues. V gave up 0 bases and J gave up 8 bases; unmatched junction bases: 7.

This chain joins TRBV6-1 and TRBJ2-7, with D perhaps TRBD2 (7 bases). Germline assignment: CDR1 MNHNS and CDR2 SASEGT. The CDR3 extends over 16 amino acids. Deletions cut 2 bases from V and 3 bases from J, with 17 bases between. The DNA for the CDR3 is TGTGCCAGCAGTGAATCCCCCGGGGGGCCCATCTACGAGCAGTACTTC. As protein: CASSESPGGPIYEQYF.

The gene calls are TRBV30 and TRBJ2-1; 8 bases match TRBD2. V gave up 3 bases and J gave up 6 bases; unmatched junction bases: 7. CDR3 size: 14 residues. Germline V gives CDR1 GTSNPN, CDR2 SVGIG (reference sequence). CDR3 in amino acids: CAWRKAGARNEQFF. Here the CDR3 DNA reads TGTGCCTGGAGGAAAGCGGGAGCGCGCAATGAGCAGTTCTTC.

The gene calls are TRBV27 and TRBJ2-3; TRBD1 is a possible D gene (5 bases). This CDR3 contains 17 residues. Looked up from germline, CDR1 is MNHEY and CDR2 is SMNVEV (reference sequence). Trimming removed 2 bases at V and 2 bases at J, with 17 bases between. CDR3 sequence reads: CASSLGLGLRVTDTQYF. As DNA, the CDR3 is TGTGCCAGCAGTTTAGGTTTGGGGCTTAGGGTCACAGATACGCAGTATTTT.

This chain links TRBV5-5 with TRBJ1-5, with 11 bases matching TRBD1. V dropped 4 bases and J dropped 0; count of bases not matched to a gene: 6. CDR3 size: 17 residues. Germline CDR1 is SGHKS and CDR2 is YYEKEE (reference sequence). CDR3 sequence: CASSQRTGGLSNQPQHF. The CDR3 DNA follows: TGTGCCAGCAGCCAAAGGACAGGGGGCCTTAGCAATCAGCCCCAGCATTTT.

In this sample, this clone turned up a few times. V is TRBV7-9 and J is TRBJ1-3; D gene unclear. The CDR3 has 15 residues. Per germline, CDR1 SEHNR and CDR2 FQNEAQ (reference sequence). V dropped 2 bases and J dropped 0 bases, with 8 bases sitting between them. The CDR3 loop is CASSLNQISGNTIYF. CDR3 in DNA: TGTGCCAGCAGCTTAAACCAGATCTCTGGAAACACCATATATTTT.

Only a few counts were recorded for this clone. This sequence joins TRBV5-4 and TRBJ1-2, with D possibly TRBD1 on 6 matching bases. The CDR3 runs 15 residues. The V end lost 2 bases, the J end lost 4 bases, and 15 bases lay between the germline ends. Germline CDR1 reads SGHNT; CDR2 reads YYREEE (reference sequence). The CDR3 here is CASSLGTSDTYGYTF. DNA of the CDR3: TGTGCCAGCAGCTTAGGGACATCAGACACCTATGGCTACACCTTC.

This chain connects TRBV7-2 to TRBJ1-4, with D perhaps TRBD1 (5 bases). Trimming left V 1 base short and J 8 bases short, with 14 bases between. From germline, CDR1 is SGHTA and CDR2 FQGNSA. The length of the CDR3 is 15 residues. CDR3 protein: CASSLGRQLNEKLFF. CDR3 DNA sequence: TGTGCCAGCAGCTTAGGACGACAGCTTAACGAAAAACTGTTTTTT.

The genes are TRBV6-5 and TRBJ2-7, with a possible D match to TRBD2 (6 bases). V lost 6 bases and J 3 bases, leaving 12 bases between the germline ends. Germline CDR1 reads MNHEY; CDR2 reads SVGAGI. The CDR3 is made up of 13 amino acids. This CDR3 is CASRVPGLYEQYF. The CDR3 coding sequence is TGTGCCAGCAGAGTCCCGGGACTCTACGAGCAGTACTTC.

J is TRBJ2-2 and V is TRBV5-4, with D tentatively TRBD1 (6 bases). CDR1 and CDR2 from the germline V gene are SGHNT and YYREEE (reference sequence). The V end lost 4 bases, the J end lost 1 base, and 17 bases lay between the germline ends. The CDR3 is 17 amino acids. The CDR3 spells CASSQFLDSLNTGELFF. CDR3 DNA: TGTGCCAGCAGCCAATTTCTGGACAGTTTGAACACCGGGGAGCTGTTTTTT.

The CDR3 region has the DNA TGTGCCAGTAGTATTGCAGGGGGGCAAGATACGCAGTATTTT. This sequence encodes CASSIAGGQDTQYF. The chain joins TRBV19 to TRBJ2-3, with a possible D match to TRBD1 (7 bases). V gave up 3 bases and J gave up 5 bases, with 12 bases separating them. The CDR3 length is 14 residues. CDR1 and CDR2 (germline): LNHDA, SQIVND (reference sequence).

The rearrangement links TRBV5-8 to TRBJ1-5; D not certain. V gave up 7 bases and J gave up 4 bases, with 21 bases separating them. The CDR3 runs 16 residues. Germline CDR1 is SGHTS and CDR2 is YDEGEE. The CDR3 coding sequence is TGTGCCAGCCGCCCCGGCCAGAGAATAGCAAATCAGCCCCAGCATTTT. This codes for CASRPGQRIANQPQHF.

The V call is TRBV27, the J call TRBJ2-5; a possible D gene is TRBD2 (6 bases). The CDR3 extends over 15 amino acids. Germline CDR1 is MNHEY and CDR2 is SMNVEV (reference sequence). V was shortened by 5 bases and J by 0 bases, with 13 bases between the two germline ends. CDR3: CASSPRRVYQETQYF. CDR3 in DNA: TGTGCCAGCAGTCCCCGGAGGGTGTACCAAGAGACCCAGTACTTC.

This CDR3 reads CASSDGGIVQGPYNEQFF. Written as DNA, the CDR3 is TGTGCCAGCAGTGATGGTGGGATTGTTCAGGGGCCTTACAATGAGCAGTTCTTC. The rearrangement uses TRBV6-4 and TRBJ2-1; TRBD1 might be the D (6 bases). The CDR3 is 18 residues long. Per the germline V gene, CDR1 is MRHNA and CDR2 is SNTAGT. The V end lost 3 bases, the J end lost 4 bases, and 22 bases lay between the germline ends.

This chain joins TRBV4-2 and TRBJ2-1; maybe TRBD1 (5 bases). The CDR3 spans 17 residues. Germline loops: CDR1 LGHNA, CDR2 YNFKEQ. The V end was cut by 0 bases, the J end by 4 bases, with 16 bases between. The CDR3 loop reads CASSQDARIGEYNEQFF. CDR3 coding DNA: TGTGCCAGCAGCCAAGATGCGCGTATAGGGGAATACAATGAGCAGTTCTTC.

The chain combines TRBV11-2 with TRBJ2-1; TRBD2 matches 10 bases. The length of the CDR3 is 15 residues. Germline V CDR1 and CDR2: SGHAT, FQNNGV. V was clipped by 3 bases and J by 4 bases; unmatched bases: 3. CDR3 DNA sequence: TGTGCCAGCAGCTTTGGTAGCGGGGGGTACAATGAGCAGTTCTTC. Translated: CASSFGSGGYNEQFF.

The CDR3 reads CASSSNPSSQPQHF. CDR3 nucleotides: TGTGCCAGCAGCTCCAACCCTTCGAGTCAGCCCCAGCATTTT. The chain couples TRBV27 to TRBJ1-5; no firm D call. This CDR3 spans 14 amino acids. The germline gives CDR1 MNHEY, CDR2 SMNVEV (reference sequence). The V and J ends lost 6 bases and 6 bases respectively, with 15 bases between them.

V is TRBV19 and J is TRBJ2-2; D gene unclear. CDR1 is LNHDA, CDR2 SQIVND, per germline (reference sequence). Trimming removed 0 bases at V and 4 bases at J, with 3 bases between. The length of the CDR3 is 13 residues. In DNA, the CDR3 is TGTGCCAGTAGTATAGACGTCACCGGGGAGCTGTTTTTT. This encodes CASSIDVTGELFF.

This sequence joins TRBV14 and TRBJ1-6; tentative D call: TRBD1 (6 bases). Germline CDR1 SGHDN, CDR2 FVKESK. Between the trimmed V and J ends, which lost 4 bases and 10 bases, there was a span of 17 bases. This CDR3 contains 15 residues. The CDR3 region is CASSRYREGRSPLHF. In DNA form, the CDR3 reads TGTGCCAGCAGCCGCTACAGGGAGGGTCGCTCACCCCTCCACTTT.

The genes are TRBV9 and TRBJ2-6; D gene unclear. Trimming took off 1 base at V and 0 bases at J, with 5 bases between the two ends. From germline, CDR1 is SGDLS and CDR2 YYNGEE. The CDR3 has 15 residues. CDR3 nucleotide sequence: TGTGCCAGCAGCGTATCTCTCTCTGGGGCCAACGTCCTGACTTTC. Amino acids: CASSVSLSGANVLTF.

The V call is TRBV7-9, the J call TRBJ2-2; 7 nucleotides match TRBD1. The CDR3 loop spans 18 amino acids. The germline CDR1 and CDR2 sequences are SEHNR and FQNEAQ (reference sequence). Germline trimming cut 1 base from V and 0 bases from J; bases unmatched to any gene: 8. The CDR3 sequence: CASSLDSFGTANTGELFF. Written as DNA, the CDR3 is TGTGCCAGCAGCTTAGACAGCTTCGGGACAGCGAACACCGGGGAGCTGTTTTTT.

This sequence joins TRBV18 and TRBJ1-4; D possibly corresponds to TRBD1 (6 bases). This CDR3 contains 17 residues. Germline V gene data show CDR1 as KGHSH and CDR2 as LQKENI. V was pared by 3 bases and J by 5 bases, with 19 bases between. The CDR3: CASSPIMDSQGNEKLFF. The CDR3, as DNA: TGTGCCAGCTCACCGATCATGGACAGTCAAGGGAATGAAAAACTGTTTTTT.

CDR3 residues: CASSLARGNGYTF. As DNA, the CDR3 is TGTGCCAGCAGTTTGGCTCGAGGTAATGGCTACACCTTC. This chain uses TRBV28 with TRBJ1-2; no clear D. The germline CDR1 and CDR2 sequences are MDHEN and SYDVKM. Trimming stripped 3 bases from V and 6 bases from J, with 11 bases between. The CDR3 has 13 residues.

The chain carries TRBV2 and TRBJ2-1, with 10 bases matching TRBD2. The CDR3 is 16 amino acids. Per the germline V gene, CDR1 is SNHLY and CDR2 is FYNNEI. Germline trimming cut 1 base from V and 4 bases from J; bases unmatched to any gene: 4. CDR3 bases: TGTGCCAGCAGTGAAGGATTGACTAGCGGGTACAATGAGCAGTTCTTC. As protein: CASSEGLTSGYNEQFF.

The chain recombines TRBV5-6 with TRBJ2-7; 7 nucleotides match TRBD1. The length of the CDR3 is 16 residues. Trimming removed 0 bases from V and 4 bases from J; junction bases left unmatched: 10. Germline CDR1 reads SGHDT; CDR2 reads YYEEEE. Written as DNA, the CDR3 is TGTGCCAGCAGCTTGGAACTGGGACAGAACCTTTACGAGCAGTACTTC. Translating it yields CASSLELGQNLYEQYF.

This sequence joins TRBV7-2 and TRBJ1-2; no firm D call. CDR3 size: 13 residues. The germline V gene encodes CDR1 SGHTA and CDR2 FQGNSA. Deletions cut 1 base from V and 4 bases from J, with 7 bases between. The CDR3 loop reads CASSLEQIYGYTF. CDR3 nucleotide sequence: TGTGCCAGCAGCTTAGAACAGATCTATGGCTACACCTTC.

V usage is TRBV11-2 and J usage is TRBJ2-7, with D unresolved. Trimming removed 1 base at V and 4 bases at J, with 5 bases between. Germline-derived CDR1 and CDR2 are SGHAT and FQNNGV. The CDR3 runs 12 residues. CDR3 DNA: TGTGCCAGCAGCTTAGCGGGTTACGAGCAGTACTTC. Translated: CASSLAGYEQYF.

The chain is built from TRBV23-1 and TRBJ2-1, with 14 positions matching TRBD2. TRBV23-1 qualifies as an ORF whose function is uncertain. Trimming removed 0 bases from V and 10 bases from J; junction bases left unmatched: 5. This CDR3 spans 16 amino acids. As DNA, the CDR3 is TGCGCCAGCAGTCAATCAGGGACTAGCGGGGGTGACGAGCAGTTCTTC. Its translation is CASSQSGTSGGDEQFF.

This sequence joins TRBV4-3 and TRBJ1-6, with 7 bases matching TRBD1. There are 17 residues in the CDR3. Losses at the gene ends were 0 bases for V and 1 base for J; bases not matched to a gene: 3. Germline V lookup: CDR1 LGHNA, CDR2 YSLEER. In nucleotides, the CDR3 is TGCGCCAGCAGCCAAGAAAGGGGGCATTCCTATAATTCACCCCTCCACTTT. It yields the protein CASSQERGHSYNSPLHF.